The text below deals with one T cell receptor beta chain. What it binds is unknown. The data derive from a study of STAT3 mutations in large granular lymphocyte leukemia. TCRdb keeps only in-frame clones here, not all; method: immunoSEQ multiplex PCR. The top ten clones hold about 26% of a sample with about 10,000 clones, about 90% of them seen once. The ends were cut back, 5 bases at V and 10 bases at J, with 15 bases in the middle. The CDR3 is 14 residues long. Looked up from germline, CDR1 is MDHEN and CDR2 is SYDVKM. Findings of the study overall: Some patients had persisting codominant clonotypes that could mask small clones. At least one immunodominant TCR beta clonotype appeared in every T-cell large granular lymphocyte leukemia patient. No sample exists from the first appearance of each clone. After therapy, about 35% of the 18 patients switched clonotypes, all new clones STAT3 wild type.

Sequencing used peripheral blood mononuclear cells. The V and J genes are TRBV28 and TRBJ1-6; D might be TRBD1 (5 bases). The receptor's source is a man between 60 and 70 years old with T-cell large granular lymphocyte leukemia. Some clones in this sample may be carry-over from other donors' samples. The CDR3 spells CASSGDGKGSPLHF. CDR3 bases: TGTGCCAGCAGTGGGGACGGCAAGGGCTCACCCCTCCACTTT.